Listed below are T cell receptor beta chains from one sample, sequenced in a study of cytomegalovirus exposure and HLA in healthy donors. The repertoire was sequenced with immunoSEQ multiplex PCR; TCRdb's copy has only in-frame clones and lacks some. The data contain approximately 170,000 clones, 60% to 85% of them seen just once; the ten biggest clones take up 7%. Sequenced input: PBMCs. The receptor source for this set is a woman aged 40 to 50 in good health and CMV-seropositive. Both conserved end residues are part of each CDR3. Each record gives: clone size, D gene, J gene, V gene, CDR3 protein, CDR3 DNA. The D gene is left open where the match is weak. Clone size is shown for a subset of rows, as once, few, many or a class of expanded clone.

clone size: -
D gene: TRBD1
J gene: TRBJ2-7
V gene: TRBV27
CDR3 protein: CASARDRAFLQQYF
CDR3 DNA: TGTGCCAGCGCCCGGGACAGGGCCTTCCTACAGCAGTACTTC

clone size: -
D gene: TRBD2
J gene: TRBJ2-5
V gene: TRBV19
CDR3 protein: CASSTIAGEKETQYF
CDR3 DNA: TGTGCCAGTAGTACCATAGCGGGGGAGAAAGAGACCCAGTACTTC

clone size: -
D gene: -
J gene: TRBJ2-5
V gene: TRBV14
CDR3 protein: CASSQDLQTAQETQYF
CDR3 DNA: TGTGCCAGCAGCCAAGATCTCCAGACAGCTCAAGAGACCCAGTACTTC

clone size: few
D gene: -
J gene: TRBJ1-2
V gene: TRBV20-1
CDR3 protein: CSANLAYGYTF
CDR3 DNA: TGCAGTGCTAACCTGGCCTATGGCTACACCTTC

clone size: -
D gene: TRBD1
J gene: TRBJ2-7
V gene: TRBV30
CDR3 protein: CAWTSHRGGTGITSYEQYF
CDR3 DNA: TGTGCCTGGACCTCCCACAGGGGCGGAACTGGAATCACATCCTACGAGCAGTACTTC

clone size: -
D gene: TRBD1
J gene: TRBJ2-6
V gene: TRBV6-1
CDR3 protein: CASSGGQGAAGANGLTF
CDR3 DNA: TGTGCCAGCAGTGGGGGACAGGGAGCAGCTGGGGCCAACGGCCTGACTTTC

clone size: few
D gene: -
J gene: TRBJ1-1
V gene: TRBV6-5
CDR3 protein: CASSTTGWTEAFF
CDR3 DNA: TGTGCCAGCAGTACCACAGGGTGGACTGAAGCTTTCTTT

clone size: few
D gene: -
J gene: TRBJ1-5
V gene: TRBV28
CDR3 protein: CASRTPGGYSNQPQHF
CDR3 DNA: TGTGCCAGCAGAACCCCGGGGGGCTATAGCAATCAGCCCCAGCATTTT

clone size: few
D gene: -
J gene: TRBJ1-2
V gene: TRBV2
CDR3 protein: CARQGVRGYTF
CDR3 DNA: TGTGCCAGACAGGGTGTACGTGGCTACACCTTC

clone size: -
D gene: -
J gene: TRBJ2-3
V gene: TRBV27
CDR3 protein: CASGRGTTQYF
CDR3 DNA: TGTGCCAGCGGAAGGGGGACTACGCAGTATTTT

clone size: once
D gene: -
J gene: TRBJ2-4
V gene: TRBV30
CDR3 protein: CACESSGTPERRAKNIQYF
CDR3 DNA: TGTGCCTGCGAATCCTCCGGGACTCCCGAAAGGAGGGCCAAAAACATTCAGTACTTC

clone size: few
D gene: TRBD1
J gene: TRBJ2-6
V gene: TRBV4-1
CDR3 protein: CASSQESLGTGGAGANVLTF
CDR3 DNA: TGCGCCAGCAGCCAAGAGAGCTTAGGGACAGGGGGCGCCGGGGCCAACGTCCTGACTTTC

clone size: -
D gene: -
J gene: TRBJ1-6
V gene: TRBV7-9
CDR3 protein: CASSTRVSPLHF
CDR3 DNA: TGTGCCAGCAGCACCCGGGTTTCACCCCTCCACTTT

clone size: -
D gene: -
J gene: TRBJ1-2
V gene: TRBV28
CDR3 protein: CASSPPGGYGYTF
CDR3 DNA: TGTGCCAGCAGTCCCCCCGGGGGCTATGGCTACACCTTC

clone size: -
D gene: TRBD2
J gene: TRBJ2-1
V gene: TRBV18
CDR3 protein: CASSPPGTSSYNEQFF
CDR3 DNA: TGTGCCAGCTCACCACCGGGGACTAGCTCCTACAATGAGCAGTTCTTC

clone size: once
D gene: TRBD2
J gene: TRBJ2-3
V gene: TRBV11-3
CDR3 protein: CASSPGLAGTDTQYF
CDR3 DNA: TGTGCCAGCAGCCCTGGACTAGCGGGTACAGATACGCAGTATTTT

clone size: few
D gene: -
J gene: TRBJ2-2
V gene: TRBV7-9
CDR3 protein: CSSSGQNTGELFF
CDR3 DNA: TGTTCCAGCAGCGGACAGAACACCGGGGAGCTGTTTTTT

clone size: once
D gene: -
J gene: TRBJ2-3
V gene: TRBV7-6
CDR3 protein: CASSLSGTDTQYF
CDR3 DNA: TGTGCCAGCAGCTTAAGCGGCACAGATACGCAGTATTTT

clone size: -
D gene: -
J gene: TRBJ1-2
V gene: TRBV2
CDR3 protein: CASSRGGVSGYTF
CDR3 DNA: TGTGCCAGCAGTAGAGGCGGGGTTTCAGGCTACACCTTC

clone size: once
D gene: TRBD2
J gene: TRBJ2-3
V gene: TRBV4-2
CDR3 protein: CASSQDKRGVSDTQYF
CDR3 DNA: TGTGCCAGCAGCCAAGATAAGCGGGGGGTATCGGATACGCAGTATTTT

clone size: few
D gene: -
J gene: TRBJ2-7
V gene: TRBV7-9
CDR3 protein: CSSGGRDYEQYF
CDR3 DNA: TGTTCCAGCGGAGGACGAGATTACGAGCAGTACTTC

clone size: -
D gene: -
J gene: TRBJ1-4
V gene: TRBV9
CDR3 protein: CASSSPGHREKLFF
CDR3 DNA: TGTGCCAGCAGCTCGCCGGGACATCGCGAAAAACTGTTTTTT